This T cell receptor (beta chain) was sequenced for a study of CD8 T cells in Susac syndrome (dated by TCRdb to the late 2010s). Broadly, across the study: The study used repertoire sequencing to test whether antigen drove CD8+ T cell activation and differentiation in Susac syndrome.

Overall study outcomes, separate from this receptor: The number of individuals in the TCR sequencing and HLA analysis was recognized as being relatively small.

High-throughput TCR beta sequencing profiled peripheral blood CD8+ and CD4+ T cells from healthy donors, Susac syndrome patients and multiple sclerosis patients. Multiple sclerosis controls were treatment-naive patients with stable or active relapsing-remitting disease fulfilling revised McDonald criteria. Bulk CD8+ and CD4+ T cells were purified by magnetic negative isolation, while CD8+ TEMRA cells were enriched using FACS. Blood was drawn into EDTA tubes, processed within 24 hours, and PBMCs were isolated by density gradient centrifugation. PBMCs destined for TCR sequencing were cryopreserved in liquid nitrogen and later thawed in a 37 °C water bath. Purity of sorted or isolated CD4+, CD8+ and CD8+ TEMRA cells was at least 90%. The CDR1 and CDR2 encoded by the germline V gene (reference sequence) are LNHNV and YYDKDF. V is pruned by 5 bases and J by 8 bases, leaving 8 bases of the junction without a gene match. Its CDR3 holds 13 amino acids, cysteine through phenylalanine. The only DNA kept is the CDR3, 39 bases in frame from the first base.

With regard to this clonotype: There is no known antigen for this receptor. No much larger clone is present one base from it, and per-base qualities are unavailable.

RNA was extracted using the RNeasy kit, and roughly 0.5 to 1 ug of the RNA was reverse transcribed with random hexamers. TCR beta CDR3 regions were amplified with the immunoSEQ multiplex PCR assay covering 54 Vbeta and 13 Jbeta segments. To correct PCR amplification bias, a synthetic template baseline was used for both primer optimization and computational correction. The original pipeline was this. Reads were annotated to V, D and J genes according to IMGT and were analyzed with immunoSEQ Analyzer, with only productive sequences retained. To calculate clonality, Shannon entropy was normalized by log2 of the number of productive unique sequences and then subtracted from one. For each patient and control, public and private clones were evaluated among the 100 most prevalent clones. A clone was defined as Susac-specific if it was absent from the healthy and MS cohorts, from approximately 980 published viral clones and from other ImmuneACCESS disease sequences. TCRdb passed the public sequencing reads through fastp at Q25 and MiXCR, retaining productive beta sequences. Here each entry gathers all rows of one CDR3 protein and keeps the most common genes and DNA. The V and J calls were determined by TCRdb, not by the authors. In all, the sample holds 190,000 or so distinct CDR3 sequences, and 95% of those were seen once. The top ten clones comprise approximately 0.082% of the sample.

This receptor was taken from a human donor with multiple sclerosis. Input material: CD4+ T cells from PBMCs. The rearrangement joined TRBV15 to TRBJ1-2; the central 7 bases match TRBD1. The CDR3 here reads CATSPRTGPGYTF. The nucleotide sequence is given as TGTGCCACCAGCCCTAGGACAGGTCCCGGCTACACCTTC.